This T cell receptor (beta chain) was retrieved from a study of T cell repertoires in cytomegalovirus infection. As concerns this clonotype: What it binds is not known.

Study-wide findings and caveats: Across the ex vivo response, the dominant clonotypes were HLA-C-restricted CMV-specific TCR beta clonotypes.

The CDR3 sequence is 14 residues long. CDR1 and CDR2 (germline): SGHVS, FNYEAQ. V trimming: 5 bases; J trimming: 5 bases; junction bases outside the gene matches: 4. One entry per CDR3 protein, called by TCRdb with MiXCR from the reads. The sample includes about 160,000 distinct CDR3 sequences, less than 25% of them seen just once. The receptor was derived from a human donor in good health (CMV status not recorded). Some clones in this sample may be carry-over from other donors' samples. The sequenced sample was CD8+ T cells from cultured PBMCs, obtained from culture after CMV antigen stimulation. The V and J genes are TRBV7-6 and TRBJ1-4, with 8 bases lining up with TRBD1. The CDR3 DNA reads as TGTGCCAGCAGCACGCGGACAGGGAATGAAAAACTGTTTTTT. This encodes CASSTRTGNEKLFF.